The entry that follows covers one T cell receptor (beta chain) sequence. Its antigen is not known. Profiled with immunoSEQ multiplex PCR; TCRdb holds only in-frame clones, not every one. The table lists tens of thousands of clones, more than 75% of them singletons, with approximately 3% in the top ten. This record belongs to a study of T cell responses to AZD1222 COVID-19 vaccine. Study-wide results and limits: Vaccine-related CD4 TCRs covered spike, predominating at 160-218 and 743-854. Compared with day 0, the breadth and depth of the Spike-specific TCR repertoire rose significantly after two doses of AZD1222.

The CDR3 has 17 residues. CDR1 is MGHRA and CDR2 is YSYEKL in the germline V gene. Between the trimmed V and J ends, which lost 3 bases and 2 bases, there was a span of 17 bases. This rearrangement joins TRBV4-1 to TRBJ2-1; tentatively, D is TRBD1 or TRBD2 (5 bases each). The sample was peripheral blood, taken on day 0 of AZD1222 vaccination. The sequence was obtained from an adult in good health. CDR3 in DNA: TGCGCCAGCAGCCAGGGCCTTCTCCGGGGCACCTACAATGAGCAGTTCTTC. It codes for CASSQGLLRGTYNEQFF.